The clone carrying this T cell receptor beta chain was observed a single time. The antigen remains undetermined. The germline gives CDR1 LGHNA, CDR2 YSLEER. V dropped 1 base and J dropped 4; count of bases not matched to a gene: 9. The CDR3 extends over 16 amino acids. Unique molecular identifiers were built into the TCRbeta library. TCRdb re-called the PCR reads through MiXCR, storing one row per CDR3 protein. The table includes just over 950,000 distinct CDR3 sequences, around 30% detected once. The data were obtained in a study of T-cell reconstitution after alpha-beta-depleted transplantation in children. Study outcomes and limitations: The origin of alpha-beta T cells about two months after transplant was reportedly several hundred expanded graft clones. When one year had passed after transplant, most T-cell counts and diversity came from newly produced T cells. Where some patients showed high TCRbeta diversity at day 60, it came from recipient T cells and thymic progenitors that had survived.

The chain couples TRBV4-3 to TRBJ2-7; 8 nucleotides align to TRBD1. Sequenced material: PBMCs, mostly from graft donor cells, taken 360 days after TCRalphabeta/CD19-depleted stem cell transplant. The sequence derives from a boy less than two years old who had a stem cell transplant for SCID, so the T cells may come from the graft donor. DNA for the CDR3: TGCGCCAGCAGCCAAGGCTCGCAGGGGGCTGTGTACGAGCAGTACTTC. Protein: CASSQGSQGAVYEQYF.